This T cell receptor (beta chain) was documented in a study of T cell repertoires in cytomegalovirus infection. Study summary: The authors relied on CMV epitopes, both recently identified HLA-C-restricted and well-studied HLA-B-restricted. Indications came from public TCR beta signatures; they pointed to CMV infection and to a matching HLA type.

Germline CDR1 SNHLY, CDR2 FYNNEI. V lost 1 base to trimming and J lost 4 bases; unmatched junction nucleotides: 6. This CDR3 contains 16 residues. This clonotype was seen more than once but under ten times. What it binds is unknown. Using its own MiXCR run on the reads, TCRdb lists one record per CDR3 protein. This sample carries roughly 860,000 distinct CDR3 sequences, 32% of them seen once, and the ten largest clones take roughly 12%. The receptor comes from a human donor in good health (CMV status not recorded). Some clones in this sample may be carry-over from other donors' samples. The starting material was cultured CD8+ T cells from PBMCs, obtained from culture after CMV antigen stimulation. This chain links TRBV2 with TRBJ1-5; TRBD1 agrees at 8 bases. CDR3 amino acids: CASSEGGQGRNQPQHF. The CDR3 DNA reads as TGTGCCAGCAGTGAAGGAGGACAGGGTCGGAATCAGCCCCAGCATTTT.